Detailed here is one TCR beta chain. This sample is part of a study of metastatic and nonmetastatic thyroid tumors. Through MiXCR, TCRdb re-clonotyped the PCR reads. Of about 13,000 clones detected, roughly 35% appear once; the ten largest clones hold approximately 12%. The CDR3 contains 13 residues. Germline CDR1 SGHRS, CDR2 YFSETQ. The V and J ends lost 6 bases and 1 base respectively, with 7 bases between them. Every patient underwent thyroid surgery untreated. The clonotype comes from a male donor with papillary thyroid cancer or a benign thyroid nodule (not recorded which). Some clones in this sample may be carry-over from other donors' samples. Material: tumor tissue. The rearrangement uses TRBV5-1 and TRBJ2-2; D remains unclear. CDR3 sequence: CASKVGNTGELFF. The CDR3 region has the DNA TGCGCCAGCAAGGTGGGGAACACCGGGGAGCTGTTTTTT.